This is a list of T cell receptor beta chains from one sample in a study of blood T cell repertoires in COVID-19. Method: immunoSEQ multiplex PCR; TCRdb's copy keeps in-frame clones and lacks some. The sample records about 140,000 clones, about 82% being singletons. The specimen sequenced was peripheral blood. Every receptor here comes from an older woman with acute or convalescent COVID-19. Both conserved end residues are part of each CDR3. A D gene is named only where the DNA matches it firmly. Clone size is not always given. Where it is, it says once, few, many or a class for expanded clones.

j_call,v_call,clone_size,d_call,cdr3_aa,cdr3_nt
TRBJ1-1,TRBV27,-,-,CASSLGRVAGGKGEAFF,TGTGCCAGCAGTTTAGGCAGAGTTGCAGGCGGGAAGGGTGAAGCTTTCTTT
TRBJ2-7,TRBV20-1,few,-,CSARSGHEQYF,TGCAGTGCTAGAAGTGGCCACGAGCAGTACTTC
TRBJ2-1,TRBV7-6,few,TRBD2,CASSPKPGPTTSGAYNEQFF,TGTGCCAGCAGCCCGAAGCCCGGACCCACGACTAGCGGGGCCTACAATGAGCAGTTCTTC
TRBJ1-1,TRBV4-1,-,-,CASSQDVAVNTEAFF,TGCGCCAGCAGCCAAGATGTGGCCGTGAACACTGAAGCTTTCTTT
TRBJ2-1,TRBV9,-,TRBD2,CASSVATSGGLNEQFF,TGTGCCAGCAGCGTAGCCACTAGCGGGGGGTTGAATGAGCAGTTCTTC
TRBJ2-1,TRBV9,-,TRBD2,CASSFSGGANEQFF,TGTGCCAGCAGCTTTAGCGGGGGGGCAAACGAGCAGTTCTTC
TRBJ1-5,TRBV2,-,TRBD1,CASSEEKGGIVNQPQHF,TGTGCCAGCAGTGAAGAGAAAGGGGGCATTGTCAATCAGCCCCAGCATTTT
TRBJ1-4,TRBV6-6,-,-,CASSRRHGRGSFNEKLFF,TGTGCCAGCAGTCGCCGACATGGAAGGGGCTCTTTTAATGAAAAACTGTTTTTT
TRBJ2-6,TRBV27,-,TRBD1,CASSLYSVLTGQVTSGANVLTF,TGTGCCAGCAGTTTATATTCGGTATTGACGGGACAGGTTACCTCTGGGGCCAACGTCCTGACTTTC
TRBJ1-2,TRBV10-3,-,-,CATKGVSYGYTF,TGTGCCACCAAGGGGGTTTCCTATGGCTACACCTTC
TRBJ1-4,TRBV28,once,TRBD1,CASRAQGADEKLFF,TGTGCCAGCAGAGCACAGGGGGCGGATGAAAAACTGTTTTTT
TRBJ1-2,TRBV9,-,-,CASSVAGSPNYGYTF,TGTGCCAGCAGCGTAGCCGGGTCCCCTAACTATGGCTACACCTTC
TRBJ2-7,TRBV7-6,-,-,CASSIETGLIPPEQYF,TGTGCCAGCAGCATAGAAACAGGGCTCATCCCTCCCGAGCAGTACTTC
TRBJ1-3,TRBV13,once,-,CASSLEQAGNTIYF,TGTGCCAGCAGCTTAGAGCAAGCTGGAAACACCATATATTTT
TRBJ1-3,TRBV5-1,-,-,CASSLGPRGTGNTIYF,TGCGCCAGCAGCTTGGGGCCCAGGGGAACTGGAAACACCATATATTTT
TRBJ1-1,TRBV19,-,TRBD1,CASSTPRDRVRGTEAFF,TGTGCCAGTAGTACCCCTCGGGACAGGGTACGGGGCACTGAAGCTTTCTTT
TRBJ2-3,TRBV21-1,once,-,CASGSAAKEEQGASSDTQYF,TGTGCCAGCGGGTCCGCAGCAAAGGAGGAACAGGGGGCTTCTTCAGATACGCAGTATTTT
TRBJ2-1,TRBV11-3,-,-,CASSLDLAGHSEQFF,TGTGCCAGCAGCTTAGATCTCGCAGGTCATAGTGAGCAGTTCTTC
TRBJ2-3,TRBV9,-,-,CASSLTTSGALDTQYF,TGTGCCAGCAGCTTGACTACATCGGGAGCTCTAGATACGCAGTATTTT
TRBJ2-1,TRBV7-8,-,TRBD2,CASSLGGLAGSYNEQFF,TGTGCCAGCAGCTTAGGGGGACTAGCGGGGTCCTACAATGAGCAGTTCTTC
TRBJ1-2,TRBV7-2,-,TRBD1,CASSNRGYGYTF,TGTGCCAGCAGCAACAGGGGCTATGGCTACACCTTC
TRBJ2-1,TRBV6-6,-,TRBD2,CASSYPGGNEQFF,TGTGCCAGCAGTTACCCGGGGGGAAATGAGCAGTTCTTC
TRBJ2-7,TRBV2,-,TRBD1,CASSGQGYEQYF,TGTGCCAGCAGCGGACAGGGCTACGAGCAGTACTTC
TRBJ1-5,TRBV27,-,-,CASSLRQFRGGFSNQPQHF,TGTGCCAGCAGTCTCCGACAGTTCAGAGGGGGATTTAGCAATCAGCCCCAGCATTTT
TRBJ1-1,TRBV4-1,many,TRBD1,CASSQNRGNTEAFF,TGCGCCAGCAGCCAAAACAGGGGTAACACTGAAGCTTTCTTT
TRBJ1-1,TRBV25-1,-,TRBD1,CASSDVGQKTEAFF,TGTGCCAGCAGTGATGTGGGACAGAAGACTGAAGCTTTCTTT
TRBJ2-3,TRBV4-2,many,-,CASSRSGDNTDTQYF,TGTGCCAGCAGCCGCAGCGGGGACAACACAGATACGCAGTATTTT
TRBJ2-2,TRBV5-1,-,TRBD1,CASSYSNDRAGELFF,TGCGCCAGCAGTTACTCCAACGACAGGGCCGGGGAGCTGTTTTTT
TRBJ2-2,TRBV3-1/TRBV3-2,-,TRBD2,CASTEGGGVNTGELFF,TGTGCCAGCACTGAAGGCGGGGGGGTGAACACCGGGGAGCTGTTTTTT
TRBJ2-2,TRBV14,many,-,CASSQDVRYTGELFF,TGTGCCAGCAGCCAAGATGTCAGATACACCGGGGAGCTGTTTTTT
TRBJ2-5,TRBV28,-,TRBD1,CASRIRDRGRETQYF,TGTGCCAGCAGGATCCGGGACAGGGGGCGGGAGACCCAGTACTTC
TRBJ2-3,TRBV5-4,-,TRBD2,CASSSREGTDTQYF,TGTGCCAGCAGCTCTCGGGAGGGCACAGATACGCAGTATTTT